This T cell receptor (beta chain) was sequenced in a study of cytotoxic CD8 clonotypes in ibrutinib-treated CLL (dated by TCRdb to 2020 to 2023). Regarding the research as a whole: The cohort was composed of under 12 relapsed/refractory and approximately 16 treatment-naive patients; IGHV unmutated status was identified in approximately 18 patients. Responses were partial in roughly 24 patients and complete in 2; after median about 70 months follow-up, about 15 stayed in remission and some twelve progressed. The response samples were drawn at a median of roughly twelve months into treatment, with a range of about 6 to 36 months. On average, each sample yielded around 230,000 productive templates and tens of thousands of productive rearrangements. Of the 90 or so participants in the trial, roughly 26 had longitudinal samples available. Cryopreserved peripheral blood mononuclear cells were obtained before treatment, at response, and at either sustained remission or disease progression. Patients were still on ibrutinib when every remission and progressive disease sample was collected. Results the study describes overall, beyond this receptor: Sustained-remission and progressing patients did not have matched sampling times, and lymph node repertoires were not examined. Public clonotypes were rare and either shrank or stayed stable during treatment, and the rise in clonality at ibrutinib response reflected expansion of private clonotypes. Clonality increased at ibrutinib response, stayed stable in sustained remission, and fell back toward baseline at progression. Baseline clonality was found to be higher than that of age-matched healthy donors and was strongly correlated with circulating CD8+ T-cell counts.

As regards this clone: Its antigen has not been determined. Base qualities are missing; no much larger clone stands one base away.

The goal of deep resolution MiSeq sequencing was a depth between 1 in 1 million and 1 in 200,000 T cells, and coverage averaged 10x per clonotype. The immunoSEQ hsTCRB Kit was used to generate the TCR beta libraries. As for the authors' bioinformatics: The data were analyzed with ImmunoSEQ Analyzer and ImmunoSEQ Data Assistant, and V, D and J gene assignments followed IMGT definitions. Clonality, which ranges from 0 to 1, was calculated as one minus the normalized Shannon entropy of productive rearrangement frequencies. Only overrepresented clonotypes making up at least 0.05% of the repertoire of each patient were included in the public clonotype analysis. About a dozen age-matched healthy donor repertoires from immuneACCESS served as clonality controls. Sourced from immuneACCESS, this table was stored by TCRdb with only in-frame sequences that have V and J called. A share of the clones is absent; for the studies checked, an unresolved V gene accounts for under half, and the remainder has no known explanation. That table gives V, J and clone size, and the DNA gave D and trimming. In all, the sample holds around 70,000 clones, and over 75% of those were seen once. The ten largest account for 3% to 3.5% of the sample.

A distance of 8 bases separates the germline ends of V and J, which lose 2 bases and 0 bases respectively. CDR1 MNHEY and CDR2 SMNVEV are derived from the germline V gene (reference sequence). The CDR3 goes from the cysteine to the phenylalanine over 15 residues. Kept here is only the CDR3 DNA, which spans 45 bases and is read in frame from base 1. Taken with the paper, the label for time point translates to: about a year on ibrutinib. For TCR beta library preparation, about 2.1 micrograms of genomic DNA were extracted from the cryopreserved PBMCs. Longitudinal blood samples from CLL patients on ibrutinib monotherapy underwent high-throughput TCR beta sequencing. The patients took part in an open-label, single-center phase 2 trial of ibrutinib monotherapy.

Sequencing used PBMCs, obtained after 12 months of ibrutinib treatment. Here the chain combines TRBV27 and TRBJ1-5, with the D segment identity uncertain. The TCR sequence derives from a human donor with chronic lymphocytic leukemia. The sequenced DNA is TGTGCCAGCAGTTTAAGAGCGTATAGCAATCAGCCCCAGCATTTT. Its translation is CASSLRAYSNQPQHF.